Listed here is a single T cell receptor (beta chain). This clone came up a few times. Its antigen specificity is not known. Base qualities were left out, and no much larger clone turns up one base away. V sheds 3 bases and J sheds 0 bases, leaving 15 bases between their ends. CDR1 and CDR2 are read off the germline V gene as KGHSH and LQKENI. Its CDR3 holds 18 amino acids, cysteine through phenylalanine. CDR3 DNA is the only sequence kept; it has 54 bases, read in frame from the first base. The sample's time point label is to be understood as: baseline before oral tofacitinib. Lesional scalp punch biopsies and peripheral blood were obtained from alopecia areata patients. PBMCs were isolated by density centrifugation and stained for CD3, CD4 and CD8, and CD4+ and CD8+ T cells were sorted on a FACSAria. The library was made by the immunoSEQ multiplex PCR assay. RNA was extracted from all samples and reverse transcribed into cDNA, which served as template for TCR sequencing. First-strand cDNA was synthesized with SuperScript III using a 2:1 mix of oligo-dT and random hexamers. A synthetic immune receptor repertoire was used to assess amplification bias, and residual bias was removed computationally. The source study handled its data this way. After raw reads were preprocessed to remove errors, the CDR3 was defined following IMGT conventions as running from the conserved cysteine to phenylalanine. Clonality was calculated as 1 minus Shannon entropy normalized by log2 of the number of productive unique TCRs. CD4 or CD8 identity of scalp clones was inferred by cross-referencing scalp TCRbeta sequences with sorted blood CD4 and CD8 repertoires. Not all clones reach the TCRdb copy of this immuneACCESS table, which keeps in-frame sequences only. Checked studies attribute under half of the gap to unresolved V genes and leave the rest unexplained. The V and J calls and the clone size are those of that table, but D and trimming were determined from the DNA. This sample has approximately 66,000 clones in its table, and 60% of those were observed once. The ten largest clones represent under 20% of the sample.

This sample is part of a study of CD8+ T cells in alopecia areata (dated by TCRdb to the late 2010s). Looking at the study overall: Treated patients were enrolled in an open-label pilot trial of oral tofacitinib at 5 to 10 mg twice daily for moderate-to-severe alopecia areata. Patients stayed on tofacitinib for 6 to 18 months and then had 6 months of follow-up off drug so that delayed response and recurrence could be assessed. To study T cell clonal expansion in alopecia areata, the researchers applied high-throughput TCRbeta sequencing to both the C3H/HeJ mouse model and human patients. In humans, TCRbeta sequencing was performed on scalp tissue and on sorted CD4+ and CD8+ peripheral blood T cells from healthy controls and from patients with patchy or totalis/universalis alopecia areata. Tofacitinib-treated patients had biopsies at baseline and at 4 and 24 weeks of treatment, with a later scalp biopsy in several patients. Clonality in the scalp was compared among normal scalp (n=4), patchy alopecia areata scalp (n=8), and alopecia totalis/universalis scalp (n=8). The RNA source kit depended on sample type: the PAXgene miRNA kit for fixed scalp, the miRNeasy kit for PBMCs, and the RNeasy kit for mouse skin. immunoSEQ multiplex PCR using 35 Vbeta forward primers and 13 Jbeta reverse primers was used to amplify TCRbeta CDR3 regions.

What the research found in general, with its limitations: Shared TCR sequences between patients were less evident than in mice, which may be partly attributable to HLA diversity in the patient population. Resident alphabeta T cells in normal human skin are also sequenced, complicating scalp TCR repertoire analysis, unlike mouse skin dominated by gammadelta T cells. Compared with normal scalp, lesional scalp had higher clonality and more expanded CD8+ clones, particularly in alopecia totalis/universalis, a pattern that suggests antigenic drive.

The clonotype comes from a human donor with alopecia areata. Here the chain combines TRBV18 and TRBJ2-6; matching of 6 bases hints at TRBD1 as the D gene. Sequencing was performed on CD8+ T cells sorted from blood, taken at week 0. The sequenced DNA: TGTGCCAGCTCACCCCTACAGGGAATTGGCTCTGGGGCCAACGTCCTGACTTTC. This translates into CASSPLQGIGSGANVLTF.